The 27 T cell receptor beta chains presented below share a single source sample, sequenced in a study of T cell repertoires in cytomegalovirus infection. One entry per CDR3 protein, called by TCRdb with MiXCR from the reads. Of about 140,000 distinct CDR3 sequences in the sample, 5.5% to 7% are singletons; the top ten hold more than 15%. The sample consisted of PBMCs. The receptors stem from a human donor in good health (CMV status not recorded). Some clones in this sample may be carry-over from other donors' samples.

The chain couples TRBV4-1 to TRBJ1-1; possible D gene TRBD1, 6 bases. The CDR3 is made up of 17 amino acids. The germline V gene has CDR1 MGHRA and CDR2 YSYEKL. V was shortened by 0 bases and J by 1 base, with 15 bases between the two germline ends. The DNA of the CDR3 is TGCGCCAGCAGCCAAGAACGTTTAGGGACAACGAACACTGAAGCTTTCTTT. Translation gives CASSQERLGTTNTEAFF.

This clonotype was found many times. The rearrangement uses TRBV28 and TRBJ2-7, with 7 bases matching TRBD1. CDR1 is MDHEN and CDR2 is SYDVKM in the germline V gene. The CDR3 consists of 15 residues. The J segment lost 0 bases and the V segment lost 2 bases, leaving 4 bases of the junction unmatched. The CDR3 region is CASSLGDRVSYEQYF. In DNA, the CDR3 is TGTGCCAGCAGTTTAGGAGACAGGGTCTCCTACGAGCAGTACTTC.

The chain is built from TRBV28 and TRBJ2-5; no firm D call. V was clipped by 8 bases and J by 2 bases, with 6 bases between them. CDR1 is MDHEN and CDR2 is SYDVKM in the germline V gene. This CDR3 has 11 residues. In nucleotides, the CDR3 is TGTGCCAGCTTAACTCAAGAGACCCAGTACTTC. It encodes CASLTQETQYF.

V and J are TRBV20-1 and TRBJ1-3, with TRBD1 matching 7 bases. Germline values: CDR1 DFQATT, CDR2 SNEGSKA (reference sequence). V lost 5 bases to trimming and J lost 4 bases; unmatched junction nucleotides: 2. This CDR3 region has 12 residues. CDR3 loop: CSAGTAGNTIYF. The CDR3 nucleotides are TGCAGTGCTGGGACAGCCGGAAACACCATATATTTT.

This clonotype was recorded at least ten times. This chain connects TRBV15 to TRBJ1-6; tentatively, D is TRBD1 (5 bases). The V gene's germline CDR1 is LNHNV and CDR2 YYDKDF (reference sequence). The CDR3 spans 12 residues. Trimming cost V 9 bases and J 7 bases, with 10 bases left between them. The CDR3 spells CATTKGNSPLHF. CDR3 sequence (DNA): TGTGCCACTACGAAGGGGAATTCACCCCTCCACTTT.

This clonotype has ten or more counts. The J gene is TRBJ1-5, the V gene TRBV19; D not resolved. The CDR3 runs 17 residues. Trimming removed 3 bases from V and 4 bases from J, with 19 bases in between. The germline V gene has CDR1 LNHDA and CDR2 SQIVND (reference sequence). CDR3 region: CASSMIALVGSNQPQHF. CDR3 DNA: TGTGCCAGTAGTATGATTGCTCTGGTCGGGTCTAATCAGCCCCAGCATTTT.

This clonotype has ten or more counts. The chain employs TRBV19 and TRBJ2-3, with 7 bases matching TRBD1. Germline trimming cut 7 bases from V and 5 bases from J; bases unmatched to any gene: 12. This CDR3 spans 15 amino acids. Germline V gene lookup returns CDR1 LNHDA and CDR2 SQIVND (reference sequence). For the CDR3, the DNA is TGTGCCAGTACCCACAGACAGGGATCAGGAGATACGCAGTATTTT. Protein product: CASTHRQGSGDTQYF. Together with reference TRBV19 and TRBJ2-3, the CDR3 gives the full variable domain: DGGITQSPKYLFRKEGQNVTLSCEQNLNHDAMYWYRQDPGQGLRLIYYSQIVNDFQKGDIAEGYSVSREKKESFPLTVTSAQKNPTAFYLCASTHRQGSGDTQYFGPGTRLTVL.

This clonotype was seen at least ten times. This chain links TRBV12-5 with TRBJ1-1, with TRBD1 matching 10 bases. J was trimmed by 4 bases and V by 6 bases; bases with no gene match: 11. Germline V gene data show CDR1 as LGHNT and CDR2 as FRNRAP. The CDR3 is made up of 16 amino acids. This CDR3 reads CASGPGMTGGVTEAFF. CDR3 DNA: TGTGCTAGTGGCCCCGGTATGACAGGGGGCGTCACTGAAGCTTTCTTT.

This clonotype was seen ten or more times. The chain recombines TRBV2 with TRBJ2-3; TRBD1 matches at 12 bases. The CDR3 is 15 residues long. The V and J ends lost 3 bases and 7 bases, in that order; junction bases with no gene match: 5. The germline V gene has CDR1 SNHLY and CDR2 FYNNEI. For the CDR3, the DNA is TGTGCCAGCAGTGAGGGACAGGGGGCATTGAATACGCAGTATTTT. Translation gives CASSEGQGALNTQYF. Filled out from reference TRBV2 and TRBJ2-3, the complete variable domain reads EPEVTQTPSHQVTQMGQEVILRCVPISNHLYFYWYRQILGQKVEFLVSFYNNEISEKSEIFDDQFSVERPDGSNFTLKIRSTKLEDSAMYFCASSEGQGALNTQYFGPGTRLTVL.

This clonotype was observed many times. V and J are TRBV7-9 and TRBJ2-2, with TRBD1 matching over 8 bases. J lost 5 bases, V lost 1 base, and 6 bases had no gene match. Germline CDR1 is SEHNR and CDR2 is FQNEAQ (reference sequence). The CDR3 length is 16 residues. The CDR3 DNA reads as TGTGCCAGCAGCTTAGTCGGCAGGGGGCAAACCGGGGAGCTGTTTTTT. Translated: CASSLVGRGQTGELFF.

This chain's CDR3 is CSARVKGQGETGEGYTF. The DNA for the CDR3 is TGCAGTGCTAGAGTTAAGGGACAGGGGGAAACCGGGGAGGGCTACACCTTC. The chain recombines TRBV20-1 with TRBJ1-2; 11 positions match TRBD1. This CDR3 contains 17 residues. The ends lost 1 base at V and 8 bases at J; junction bases unmatched: 15. CDR1 and CDR2 from the germline V gene are DFQATT and SNEGSKA (reference sequence).

This clonotype was seen at least ten times. The chain couples TRBV7-3 to TRBJ2-1, with 9 bases that match TRBD2. This CDR3 region has 16 residues. CDR1 and CDR2 from the germline V gene are SGHTA and FQGTGA. V dropped 1 base and J dropped 7; count of bases not matched to a gene: 8. The CDR3 spells CASSLRGGGAKNEQFF. CDR3 sequence (DNA): TGTGCCAGCAGCTTAAGGGGCGGGGGGGCCAAGAATGAGCAGTTCTTC.

This clonotype was detected only a few times. This sequence joins TRBV20-1 and TRBJ2-3; D not certain. This CDR3 spans 10 amino acids. V lost 7 bases and J 3 bases, leaving 5 bases between the germline ends. The V gene's germline CDR1 is DFQATT and CDR2 SNEGSKA (reference sequence). The DNA for the CDR3 is TGCAGTGGATCAACAGATACGCAGTATTTT. It is translated as CSGSTDTQYF.

This clonotype appeared many times. The chain has TRBV29-1 and TRBJ2-1; 9 nucleotides line up with TRBD2. This CDR3 comprises 15 residues. Trimming removed 2 bases from V and 0 bases from J; junction bases left unmatched: 2. Per the germline V gene, CDR1 is SQVTM and CDR2 is ANQGSEA. This CDR3 is CSVEKAGGSYNEQFF. DNA for the CDR3: TGCAGCGTTGAAAAAGCGGGGGGCTCCTACAATGAGCAGTTCTTC.

This clonotype was detected many times. The chain uses TRBV7-2 and TRBJ2-6; D possibly corresponds to TRBD1 (6 bases). Germline CDR1 reads SGHTA; CDR2 reads FQGNSA. The V gene lost 4 bases and the J gene lost 5 bases, with 12 bases spanning the gap. The CDR3 has 15 residues. The CDR3 loop reads CASSYRRDRANVLTF. The CDR3 nucleotides are TGTGCCAGCAGCTATAGACGGGACAGGGCCAACGTCCTGACTTTC.

V gene TRBV19 combines with J gene TRBJ1-1, with D hard to call. In germline, CDR1 is LNHDA, CDR2 SQIVND (reference sequence). Trimming removed 7 bases from V and 3 bases from J, with 15 bases in between. This CDR3 comprises 14 residues. In DNA form, the CDR3 reads TGTGCCAGTAAGACACGTGGGGAGTACACTGAAGCTTTCTTT. This sequence encodes CASKTRGEYTEAFF.

This clonotype was seen repeatedly, ten times or more. V gene TRBV19 combines with J gene TRBJ1-5; perhaps TRBD1 as D (6 bases). Germline values: CDR1 LNHDA, CDR2 SQIVND (reference sequence). With 2 bases removed from V and 0 bases from J, the gap between germline ends came to 11 bases. The CDR3 length is 16 residues. This CDR3 reads CASSIYRGNSNQPQHF. The DNA of the CDR3 is TGTGCCAGTAGTATATATAGGGGGAATAGCAATCAGCCCCAGCATTTT.

In its sample, this clonotype was seen a few times. The genes are TRBV2 and TRBJ1-5, with a weak D call TRBD1 (5 bases). This CDR3 contains 15 residues. CDR1 is SNHLY and CDR2 is FYNNEI in the germline V gene. The V end was cut by 3 bases, the J end by 2 bases, with 11 bases between. The CDR3 here is CASSEGGGRNQPQHF. The CDR3 bases are TGTGCCAGCAGTGAGGGGGGAGGACGCAATCAGCCCCAGCATTTT. Supplemented by reference TRBV2 and TRBJ1-5, the full variable domain reads EPEVTQTPSHQVTQMGQEVILRCVPISNHLYFYWYRQILGQKVEFLVSFYNNEISEKSEIFDDQFSVERPDGSNFTLKIRSTKLEDSAMYFCASSEGGGRNQPQHFGDGTRLSIL.

This clonotype was observed at least ten times. The gene calls are TRBV15 and TRBJ2-7; TRBD1 might be the D (8 bases). Per germline, CDR1 LNHNV and CDR2 YYDKDF (reference sequence). V lost 3 bases and J 3 bases, leaving 18 bases between the germline ends. The CDR3 is 16 residues long. Written as DNA, the CDR3 is TGTGCCACCAGCAGCTTACTACAGGGGGGGAACTACGAGCAGTACTTC. Translation: CATSSLLQGGNYEQYF.

This clonotype turned up a few times. The rearrangement uses TRBV2 and TRBJ2-5, with D possibly being TRBD1 (6 bases). CDR3 length: 14 amino acids. Germline values: CDR1 SNHLY, CDR2 FYNNEI. The germline V and J ends were trimmed by 7 bases and 2 bases, with 14 bases remaining between them. The CDR3 loop is CASIRGQLQETQYF. The DNA of the CDR3 is TGTGCCAGCATCCGCGGACAGTTACAAGAGACCCAGTACTTC. Using reference TRBV2 and TRBJ2-5 for the parts outside the CDR3, the full variable domain is EPEVTQTPSHQVTQMGQEVILRCVPISNHLYFYWYRQILGQKVEFLVSFYNNEISEKSEIFDDQFSVERPDGSNFTLKIRSTKLEDSAMYFCASIRGQLQETQYFGPGTRLLVL.

This clonotype was observed many times. The V and J genes are TRBV7-8 and TRBJ2-1; TRBD1 aligns across 7 bases. The V gene end was trimmed by 5 bases and the J gene end by 7 bases; junction bases not matched to a gene: 11. The CDR3 covers 15 residues. From germline, CDR1 is SGHVS and CDR2 FQNEAQ. The CDR3 DNA reads TGTGCCAGCAGCCGCCAGGGGGAAGCCTCTAATGAGCAGTTCTTC. Encoded protein: CASSRQGEASNEQFF.

The sample holds many counts of this clonotype. As DNA, the CDR3 is TGTGCCAGCAGCTTAGGTAGGAGGGCCGGCGAGCAGTACTTC. This encodes CASSLGRRAGEQYF. The J gene is TRBJ2-7, the V gene TRBV7-8, with D possibly TRBD2 on 6 matching bases. CDR3 length: 14 amino acids. V was shortened by 1 base and J by 6 bases, with 13 bases between the two germline ends. From germline, CDR1 is SGHVS and CDR2 FQNEAQ. Looking up the rest from reference TRBV7-8 and TRBJ2-7 gives the full variable domain: GAGVSQSPRYKVAKRGQDVALRCDPISGHVSLFWYQQALGQGPEFLTYFQNEAQLDKSGLPSDRFFAERPEGSVSTLKIQRTQQEDSAVYLCASSLGRRAGEQYFGPGTRLTVT.

This clonotype appeared many times. The chain couples TRBV7-2 to TRBJ2-5, with TRBD2 matching over 8 bases. The CDR3 runs 16 residues. Germline V gene lookup returns CDR1 SGHTA and CDR2 FQGNSA. Losses at the gene ends were 2 bases for V and 4 bases for J; bases not matched to a gene: 9. The CDR3 DNA reads TGTGCCAGCAGCTTATATGTGCCGGGGGGGAGAGAGACCCAGTACTTC. It specifies CASSLYVPGGRETQYF.

This clonotype turned up a few times. The rearrangement joins TRBV5-1 to TRBJ1-6; D ambiguous. The CDR3 is 15 residues long. CDR1 and CDR2 from the germline V gene are SGHRS and YFSETQ. V dropped 1 base and J dropped 5 bases, with 10 bases sitting between them. The CDR3 reads CASSLHGNDNSPLHF. DNA of the CDR3: TGCGCCAGCAGCTTGCATGGGAACGATAATTCACCCCTCCACTTT.

The genes are TRBV12-3 or TRBV12-4 and TRBJ2-3, with TRBD1 matching over 7 bases. The V and J ends lost 6 bases and 6 bases, in that order; junction bases with no gene match: 12. The CDR3 is 15 residues long. CDR3 in amino acids: CASSASGGVEDTQYF. In DNA form, the CDR3 reads TGTGCCAGCAGCGCCTCAGGGGGAGTTGAGGATACGCAGTATTTT.

This clonotype was picked up many times. The gene calls are TRBV7-3 and TRBJ2-3, with D possibly matching TRBD2 (5 bases). V was pared by 5 bases and J by 5 bases, with 14 bases between. Germline CDR1 is SGHTA and CDR2 is FQGTGA. The CDR3 is 14 amino acids. The CDR3: CASSPYGSRDTQYF. CDR3 in DNA: TGTGCCAGCAGCCCCTATGGGAGTAGAGATACGCAGTATTTT.

In this sample, this clonotype turned up many times. The chain recombines TRBV7-2 with TRBJ2-3; D is perhaps TRBD2 (7 bases). The CDR3 extends over 19 amino acids. The V end was cut by 4 bases, the J end by 4 bases, with 27 bases between. Looked up from germline, CDR1 is SGHTA and CDR2 is FQGNSA. The DNA for the CDR3 is TGTGCCAGCAGCTCCCCACTATGGCGGGGGCGCCGTTCCGCAGATACGCAGTATTTT. Protein sequence: CASSSPLWRGRRSADTQYF.